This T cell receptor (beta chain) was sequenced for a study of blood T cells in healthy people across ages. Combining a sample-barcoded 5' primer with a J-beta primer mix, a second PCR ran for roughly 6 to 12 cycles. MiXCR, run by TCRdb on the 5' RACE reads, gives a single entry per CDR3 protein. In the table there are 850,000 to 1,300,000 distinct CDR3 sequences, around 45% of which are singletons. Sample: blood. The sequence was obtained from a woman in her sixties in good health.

The CDR3 reads CSVEDGQGTSGANVLTF. As DNA, the CDR3 is TGCAGCGTTGAAGATGGCCAGGGGACCTCTGGGGCCAACGTCCTGACTTTC. This chain links TRBV29-1 with TRBJ2-6; the D gene is possibly TRBD1 (6 bases). V lost 0 bases and J 0 bases, leaving 12 bases between the germline ends. The CDR3 extends over 17 amino acids. Germline assignment: CDR1 SQVTM and CDR2 ANQGSEA.